This T cell receptor beta chain was documented in a study of blood T cell repertoires in COVID-19. Overall study context: The United States, Italy and Spain were the sources of the acute and convalescent COVID-19 samples.

Clinical histories supplied by participants themselves formed the basis of cohort assignment. Under the authors' procedure: It was from reference gene primer amplification that nucleated cell counts were estimated. The table came from immunoSEQ multiplex PCR; TCRdb's copy has only in-frame clones and leaves some out. That table supplies the V and J calls and clone size; D and trimming were determined from the DNA. The data contain around 220,000 clones, almost 90% of them singletons. The CDR3 runs 13 residues. CDR1 SGHTA and CDR2 FQGTGA come from the germline V gene. V was clipped by 0 bases and J by 3 bases, with 6 bases between them. Notes on this clone: Other nucleotide sequences from this sample produce the same CDR3.

This TCR derives from a woman aged 45 to 65 with acute COVID-19. The sample consisted of PBMCs or T cells enriched from blood (not recorded which). This sequence joins TRBV7-3 and TRBJ2-7, with D possibly matching TRBD2 (5 bases). The CDR3 loop reads CASSLTRDYEQYF. The CDR3 coding sequence is TGTGCCAGCAGCTTAACTCGGGACTACGAGCAGTACTTC.